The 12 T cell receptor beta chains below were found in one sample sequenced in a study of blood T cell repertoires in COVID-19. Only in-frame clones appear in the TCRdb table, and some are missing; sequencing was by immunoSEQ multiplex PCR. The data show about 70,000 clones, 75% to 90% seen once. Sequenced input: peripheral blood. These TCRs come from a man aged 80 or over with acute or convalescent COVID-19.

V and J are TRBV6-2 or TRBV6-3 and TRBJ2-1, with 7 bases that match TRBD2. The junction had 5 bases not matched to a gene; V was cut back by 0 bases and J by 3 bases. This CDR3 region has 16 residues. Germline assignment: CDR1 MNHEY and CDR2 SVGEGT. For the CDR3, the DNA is TGTGCCAGCAGTTACTCCGGCGGGGGACTCTACAATGAGCAGTTCTTC. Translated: CASSYSGGGLYNEQFF.

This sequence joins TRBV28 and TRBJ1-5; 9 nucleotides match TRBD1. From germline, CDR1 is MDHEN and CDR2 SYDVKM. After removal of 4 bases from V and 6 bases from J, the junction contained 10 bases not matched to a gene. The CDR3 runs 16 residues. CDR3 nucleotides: TGTGCCAGCAGTTCCCCCGGACAGGGGAGATTTCAGCCCCAGCATTTT. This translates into CASSSPGQGRFQPQHF.

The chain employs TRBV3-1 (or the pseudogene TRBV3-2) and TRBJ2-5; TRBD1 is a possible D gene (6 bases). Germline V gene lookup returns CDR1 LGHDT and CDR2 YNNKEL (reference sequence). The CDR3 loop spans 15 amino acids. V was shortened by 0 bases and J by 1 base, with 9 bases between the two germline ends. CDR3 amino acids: CASSQDSGAQETQYF. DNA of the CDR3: TGTGCCAGCAGCCAAGACTCAGGGGCCCAAGAGACCCAGTACTTC.

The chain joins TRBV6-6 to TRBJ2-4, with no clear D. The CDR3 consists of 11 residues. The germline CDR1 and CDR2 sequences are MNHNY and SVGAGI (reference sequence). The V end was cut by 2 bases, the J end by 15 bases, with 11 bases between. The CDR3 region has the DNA TGTGCCAGCAGTTACGAGTCGGTCGTGTACTTC. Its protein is CASSYESVVYF.

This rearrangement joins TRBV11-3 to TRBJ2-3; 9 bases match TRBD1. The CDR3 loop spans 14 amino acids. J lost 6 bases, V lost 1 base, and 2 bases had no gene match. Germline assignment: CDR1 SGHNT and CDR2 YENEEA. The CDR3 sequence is CASSLGGTGDTQYF. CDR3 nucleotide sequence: TGTGCCAGCAGCTTAGGGGGGACAGGGGATACGCAGTATTTT.

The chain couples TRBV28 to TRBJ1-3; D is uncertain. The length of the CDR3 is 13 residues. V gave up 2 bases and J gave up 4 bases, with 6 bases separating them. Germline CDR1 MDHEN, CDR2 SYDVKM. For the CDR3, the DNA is TGTGCCAGCAGTTTACTATTAGGAAACACCATATATTTT. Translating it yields CASSLLLGNTIYF.

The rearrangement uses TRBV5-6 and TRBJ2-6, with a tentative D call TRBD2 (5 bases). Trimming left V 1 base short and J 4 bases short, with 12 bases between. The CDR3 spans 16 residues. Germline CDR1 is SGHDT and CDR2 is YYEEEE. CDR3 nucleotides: TGTGCCAGCAGCTTGTTTGGCGGGCGAGGGGCCAACGTCCTGACTTTC. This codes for CASSLFGGRGANVLTF.

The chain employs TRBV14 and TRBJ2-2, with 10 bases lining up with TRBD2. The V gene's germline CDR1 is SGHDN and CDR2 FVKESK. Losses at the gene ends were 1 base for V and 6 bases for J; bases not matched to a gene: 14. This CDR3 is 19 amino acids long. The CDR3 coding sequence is TGTGCCAGCAGCCAAGCCCAAACCATCAGCGGGGGGGCCGCCGGGGAGCTGTTTTTT. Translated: CASSQAQTISGGAAGELFF.

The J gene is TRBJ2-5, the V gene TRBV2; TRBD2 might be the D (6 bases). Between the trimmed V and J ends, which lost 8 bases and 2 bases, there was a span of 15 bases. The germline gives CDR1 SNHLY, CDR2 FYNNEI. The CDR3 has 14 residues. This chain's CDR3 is CASAGSDFQETQYF. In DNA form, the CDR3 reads TGTGCCAGCGCCGGGAGCGATTTTCAAGAGACCCAGTACTTC.

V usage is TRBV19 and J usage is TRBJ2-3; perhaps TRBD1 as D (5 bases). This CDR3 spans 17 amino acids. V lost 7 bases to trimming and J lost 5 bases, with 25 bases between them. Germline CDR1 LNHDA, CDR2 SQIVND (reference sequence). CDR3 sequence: CASTKRGPFPQGDTQYF. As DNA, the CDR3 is TGTGCCAGTACCAAGCGCGGACCGTTTCCTCAGGGAGATACGCAGTATTTT.

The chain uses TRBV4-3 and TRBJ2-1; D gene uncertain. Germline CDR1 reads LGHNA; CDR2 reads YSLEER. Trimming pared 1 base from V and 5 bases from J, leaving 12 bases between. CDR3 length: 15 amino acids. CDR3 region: CASSQGAGFNNEQFF. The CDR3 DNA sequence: TGCGCCAGCAGCCAAGGGGCAGGATTTAACAATGAGCAGTTCTTC.

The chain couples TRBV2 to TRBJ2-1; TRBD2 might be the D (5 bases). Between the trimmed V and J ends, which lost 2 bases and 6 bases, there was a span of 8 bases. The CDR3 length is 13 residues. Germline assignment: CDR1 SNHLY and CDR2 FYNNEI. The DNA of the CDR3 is TGTGCCAGCAGTGAACAAGCGGCCAATGAGCAGTTCTTC. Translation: CASSEQAANEQFF.